The present entry profiles one T cell receptor beta chain with its context. Its antigen is unknown. In total, more than 500 healthy bone marrow donors made up the cohort. At the time of sampling, all cohort members were nominally healthy, though unrecorded immune exposures were likely present. The donor tested CMV seronegative and was one of the 352 seronegative cohort members. Each donor provided a peripheral blood sample, and peripheral blood mononuclear cells were used for TCR beta sequencing. The Qiagen DNeasy Blood Extraction Kit was used to extract genomic DNA from the blood cell samples. These data belong to a study of cytomegalovirus exposure and HLA in healthy donors (dated by TCRdb to 2017 to 2019). Context from the whole study: An earlier analysis of some 550 of the donors reported 250 to 300 Gb of sequence data and more than 90 million unique TCR beta sequences from about 200 million T cells. An early release that covered some 640 HLA-typed donors contained around 330 gigabases of sequencing data and tens of millions of unique TCR sequences. The genetic ancestry cluster associated with self-reported Caucasian donors included roughly four fifths of the roughly 400 genotyped donors. The study aimed to test whether signatures of past pathogen exposure could be identified by cataloging public T cell receptors. Using immunosequencing, the study profiled T cell repertoires from approximately 700 subjects and related those repertoires to cytomegalovirus serostatus. Along with the roughly 670-subject first cohort, a separate validation cohort of over a hundred different subjects was used. To predict cytomegalovirus infection status, the study combined high-throughput TCR immunosequencing, statistical association of individual TCRs with disease status, and machine learning. In a later analysis, previously published TCR beta repertoires from 550 to 750 donors were re-analyzed and high-resolution HLA genotyping was added so that TCR occurrence patterns could be studied. In the later analysis, no new phenotypic data were used to find candidate immune exposures; instead, reliance was placed on TCR beta sequences and their occurrence across donors. In an earlier analysis of a few hundred of the donors, high-throughput TCR beta sequencing was used to judge whether each TCR beta V gene segment behaved as functional or pseudogenic. Donor age, sex, ethnicity and CMV serostatus were collected together with the repertoire data. A later genetic analysis used genome-wide SNP genotypes for about 60% of the roughly 700 donors, treating that subset as a discovery cohort. Every repertoire in the discovery cohort had been generated on one and the same sequencing platform. HLA typing covered class I and class II loci at four-digit resolution. The number of typed donors differed by locus: about 620-640 for A, B, C, DRB1 and DQB1; approximately 520 for DQA1; roughly 600 for DPA1; and around 450 for DPB1. Several DR-DQ haplotypes were handled as single units for association and clustering because linkage in the cohort was strong. Across approximately 400 genotyped donors of the cohort, an average of about 200,000 unique TCR beta nucleotide sequences per donor were sequenced, and around 19% of those sequences were non-productive. Findings and caveats that apply to the study as a whole: In a later analysis, the rate of TCR association differed among HLA loci, with DRB1 alleles having the most associated TCRs and HLA-C alleles having the fewest. The cohort was sequenced for TCR beta chains only, and without alpha or paired-chain data the features that could be detected were limited. Cytomegalovirus status was reported to be diagnosed by the classifier with high specificity and sensitivity in both the original and validation cohorts. Strong co-occurrence of HLA alleles, especially DR and DQ, made assigning TCR associations to individual alleles difficult. Because the 87-base-pair reads could not distinguish some IMGT-functional V segments, including TRBV6-2 and TRBV6-3, those segments were excluded. Correlated functional status among segregating V segments might reflect linkage disequilibrium, but an unknown experimental factor could not be ruled out. In a later genetic analysis, fewer N-insertions in productive TCRs were reported among donors in an Asian-associated ancestry cluster than the approximately 670-donor mean. Immune exposure information for the cohort was limited to CMV serostatus. Sequencing depth was assumed to be roughly uniform across donors in the presence/absence analyses, though that assumption may not hold. According to the authors, the approach could potentially be generalized to other disease states and immunological phenotypes. HLA typing was unavailable for some donors at each locus, so association tests used only the typed subset. An earlier analysis of around 500 of the donors showed that most TCR beta V segments appeared in productive rearrangements either about 87% or about 30% of the time, which broadly matched IMGT annotations. At a false discovery rate of 0.05, a later analysis linked 16,000 or so TCR beta sequences to specific HLA alleles. A later analysis found that HLA-associated TCR beta chains were more clonally expanded and had lower generation probabilities than equally common non-associated chains. In the study, approximately 150 TCR beta chains were listed as associated with cytomegalovirus. In a later genetic analysis, a missense DCLRE1C variant was associated with V-gene and J-gene trimming of TCR beta chains, and the association was replicated in an independent cohort. Because counts were too low, roughly 16 rarely observed V segments, including chromosome 9 orphons, were left out of the earlier analysis of a few hundred of the donors. Three of the identified cytomegalovirus-associated TCR beta chains were confirmed in vitro to be specific for cytomegalovirus antigens. According to a later analysis, most CMV-associated TCR beta chains appeared to be HLA-restricted, and the HLA associations seemed to be driven largely by CMV exposure. A further reported finding was that TCR beta sequences accurately predicted the HLA-A and HLA-B alleles for most subjects in the first cohort. While some public TCRs were present in many individuals, most TCR sequences turned up only very rarely across donors. The sequencing pipeline was judged likely to have produced a cluster of highly shared sequence variants as a technical artifact. Several of the top co-occurrence clusters appeared to be linked to parvovirus B19, influenza, CMV and Epstein-Barr virus, according to a later analysis.

Libraries were constructed by the immunoSEQ multiplex PCR assay. A mixture of 60 forward primers for TCR Vbeta segments and 13 reverse primers for TCR Jbeta segments was used in the multiplex PCR. The CDR3 region of rearranged TCR beta genes was amplified from genomic DNA with a multiplex PCR assay. The Illumina HiSeq System was used to sequence the amplified TCR beta libraries as 87-base-pair reads. The authors' analysis ran thus. Across the roughly 670 repertoires, a later analysis counted 80 million or so unique TCR beta chains, 8.5 million to 12 million of which were shared by at least two donors. Raw reads were error-corrected and collapsed into unique sequences by a nearest-neighbor algorithm in which closely related sequences were merged to remove PCR and sequencing errors. Alignment of CDR3 sequences to IMGT reference sequences was used to assign V, D and J gene segments. For a sequence to be retained, a match of at least six nucleotides to both a V gene segment and a J gene segment was required. Rearrangements were called productive when the CDR3 lacked stop codons and stayed in frame with V and J; all others were non-productive. CDR3 was defined by IMGT convention, running from the second conserved V-encoded cysteine to the conserved J-encoded phenylalanine. The earlier analysis of about 530 of the donors excluded any sequence lacking an unambiguous match to a single V gene segment. An earlier analysis of a few hundred of the donors classified V segments as functional when productive rearrangements were above 56.7% and as segregating when the standard deviation between donors was above 5%. A statistical classification framework was built for diagnosing cytomegalovirus status from the catalog of TCR beta chain sequences. A later analysis assigned V and J genes by comparing TCR nucleotide sequences with IMGT/GENE-DB human TR gene sequences. The TCRdist pipeline was used in a later analysis to assign CDR3 sequences and most-parsimonious VDJ recombination scenarios. In a later analysis, each TCR beta chain was defined by its CDR3 amino acid sequence together with its V-gene family, and reads without a unique V-gene family were excluded. To address suspected cross-contamination and a sequencing artifact, a later analysis removed roughly 580 highly shared, low-generation-probability nucleotide sequences. In a later analysis, a clonal expansion index was calculated for each public chain from normalized within-repertoire ranks of inferred template counts. A later analysis computed generation probabilities with a VDJ recombination model fitted to out-of-frame rearrangements, and checked the results against IGoR. In a later analysis, TCR-TCR, TCR-HLA and TCR-CMV co-occurrence was scored with hypergeometric tests, and a repertoire-size bias correction was applied to TCR pairs. In a later analysis, false discovery rates were estimated by permuting HLA or CMV assignments 20 times. In a later analysis, co-occurring TCRs were grouped with DBSCAN, and TCRdist sequence similarity was added when clustering was performed within HLA-allele-positive subsets. Repertoires with fewer than 30,000 or more than 120,000 public chains, plus five repertoires with anomalous nucleotide sharing, were excluded from co-occurrence clustering. What TCRdb holds here is the immuneACCESS table cut down to in-frame rearrangements. Part of the clones is not present; checked against another copy, under half of the missing clones reflect an unresolved V gene, and the others are unexplained. The V and J calls and clone size are taken from that table; D and trimming were inferred from the DNA. The sample's records list 130,000 or so clones. Clones ranked in the top ten supply under 2% of the sample.

Between the V and J ends, shortened by 3 bases and 3 bases respectively, the junction contains 20 bases. Taken from cysteine to phenylalanine, the CDR3 has 17 residues. This entry keeps only the CDR3 DNA: 51 bases, framed from base 1. According to the germline V gene, CDR1 reads MNHNS and CDR2 reads SASEGT. The sequence was collected from a woman aged 40-49 years in good health and CMV-seronegative. Rearrangement joined TRBV6-1 to TRBJ2-5; matching of 6 bases hints at TRBD2 as the D gene. The material sequenced was PBMCs. For the CDR3, the sequence is CASSEGRGTPREETQYF. The bases are TGTGCCAGCAGTGAGGGTCGGGGGACGCCTCGGGAAGAGACCCAGTACTTC.